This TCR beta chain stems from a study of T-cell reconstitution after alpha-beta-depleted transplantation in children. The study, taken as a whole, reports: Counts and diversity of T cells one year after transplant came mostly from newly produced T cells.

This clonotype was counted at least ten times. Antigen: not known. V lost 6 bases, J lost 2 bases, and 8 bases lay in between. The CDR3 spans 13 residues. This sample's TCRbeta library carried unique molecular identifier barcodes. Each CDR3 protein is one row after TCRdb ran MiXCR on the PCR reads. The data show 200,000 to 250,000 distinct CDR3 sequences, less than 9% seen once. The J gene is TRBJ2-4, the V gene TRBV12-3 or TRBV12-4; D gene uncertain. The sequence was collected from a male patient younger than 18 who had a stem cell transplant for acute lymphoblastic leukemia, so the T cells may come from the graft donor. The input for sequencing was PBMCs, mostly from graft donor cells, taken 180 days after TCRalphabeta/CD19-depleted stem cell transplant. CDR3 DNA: TGTGCCAGCAGGGACGACACCAAAAACATTCAGTACTTC. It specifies CASRDDTKNIQYF.